Detailed here is one TCR beta chain. TCRdb's table, derived via immunoSEQ multiplex PCR, lists solely in-frame clones and lacks some. Seen here are roughly 100,000 clones, about 91% observed once, and the top ten hold about 0.93%. This entry belongs to a study of T cell changes during pregnancy in multiple sclerosis. CDR1 GTSNPN and CDR2 SVGIG come from the germline V gene (reference sequence). The V and J ends lost 1 base and 4 bases, in that order; junction bases with no gene match: 4. CDR3 size: 14 residues. The specimen comprised peripheral blood, sampled after pregnancy. This rearrangement joins TRBV30 to TRBJ2-7; 10 bases fit TRBD2. The TCR originated in a female donor with multiple sclerosis, enrolled in a pregnancy study. The CDR3, as DNA: TGTGCCTGGAGTGCGGGACTAGCGCCTTACGAGCAGTACTTC. Its translation: CAWSAGLAPYEQYF.